These 27 T cell receptor beta chains were sequenced from one sample in a study of T-cell memory formation after mild COVID-19. TCRdb called the 5' RACE reads again in MiXCR, with one record for every CDR3 protein. The data hold about 560,000 distinct CDR3 sequences, with roughly 17% observed a single time. Sample: PBMCs or a T cell subset sorted from them (not recorded which). Every receptor here comes from an adult woman who had mild COVID-19 (a few samples of this study predate the infection). Cell type and time point are not known.

This chain joins TRBV7-9 and TRBJ2-1; D may be TRBD2 (6 bases). Deletions cut 7 bases from V and 13 bases from J, with 29 bases between. The CDR3 covers 16 residues. Germline CDR1 and CDR2: SEHNR and FQNEAQ (reference sequence). The CDR3 bases are TGTGCCAGCATGAATAATAAGTGGGACTGGGACGTGGAACAGTTCTTC. This translates into CASMNNKWDWDVEQFF.

The rearrangement uses TRBV6-5 and TRBJ2-5; D is ambiguous. The length of the CDR3 is 13 residues. V was shortened by 7 bases and J by 0 bases, with 9 bases between the two germline ends. Germline-derived CDR1 and CDR2 are MNHEY and SVGAGI. The CDR3 nucleotides read TGTGCCAGCACCCCCCGGTACCAAGAGACCCAGTACTTC. Translating it yields CASTPRYQETQYF.

Remarks on this clonotype: The junction departs from germline at one end; a sequencing error may be responsible. Here the CDR3 DNA reads TGCAACAGTCCAGGGACGAACACCGGGGAGCTGTTTTTT. It encodes CNSPGTNTGELFF. The rearrangement joins TRBV6-5 to TRBJ2-2; perhaps TRBD1 as D (5 bases). This CDR3 comprises 13 residues. In germline, CDR1 is MNHEY, CDR2 SVGAGI.

The V and J genes are TRBV29-1 and TRBJ2-1, with D perhaps given as TRBD1 or TRBD2 (5 bases each). Deletions cut 4 bases from V and 5 bases from J, with 12 bases between. The CDR3 is 13 amino acids. Germline V gives CDR1 SQVTM, CDR2 ANQGSEA. CDR3 sequence reads: CSVVGPANNEQFF. DNA of the CDR3: TGCAGCGTTGTGGGACCGGCCAACAATGAGCAGTTCTTC.

The chain combines TRBV4-2 with TRBJ2-4, with TRBD1 matching over 9 bases. Trimming took 1 base from V and 5 from J; bases not matched to a gene: 9. The CDR3 contains 17 residues. The germline V gene has CDR1 LGHNA and CDR2 YNFKEQ. The CDR3 DNA sequence: TGTGCCAGCAGCCAAGGTGGGGGGACAGGGCCCCAAAACATTCAGTACTTC. It translates to CASSQGGGTGPQNIQYF.

The DNA of the CDR3 is TGTGCCAGCAGGGGACTTTGGGAACTGTTTTTT. Its protein product is CASRGLWELFF. The chain is built from TRBV2 and TRBJ1-4; TRBD1 might be the D (5 bases). The CDR3 runs to 11 residues. The V end was cut by 6 bases, the J end by 12 bases, with 11 bases between. Germline V CDR1 and CDR2: SNHLY, FYNNEI. Variable domain in full (rest from reference TRBV2 and TRBJ1-4): EPEVTQTPSHQVTQMGQEVILRCVPISNHLYFYWYRQILGQKVEFLVSFYNNEISEKSEIFDDQFSVERPDGSNFTLKIRSTKLEDSAMYFCASRGLWELFFGSGTQLSVL.

The gene calls are TRBV29-1 and TRBJ1-5; D is uncertain. This CDR3 spans 12 amino acids. V was clipped by 8 bases and J by 3 bases, with 11 bases between them. Germline-derived CDR1 and CDR2 are SQVTM and ANQGSEA. The CDR3 reads CSTGSDNQPQHF. Written as DNA, the CDR3 is TGCAGCACCGGGTCCGACAATCAGCCCCAGCATTTT.

The chain links TRBV9 to TRBJ2-3; D gene ambiguous. The ends were cut back, 0 bases at V and 3 bases at J, with 2 bases in the middle. Germline V gives CDR1 SGDLS, CDR2 YYNGEE. CDR3 length equals 12 residues. CDR3 sequence (DNA): TGTGCCAGCAGCGTAGAAACAGATACGCAGTATTTT. Translated: CASSVETDTQYF.

The rearrangement joins TRBV12-3 or TRBV12-4 to TRBJ1-5, with a weak D call TRBD1 (5 bases). This CDR3 comprises 16 residues. The V and J ends lost 5 bases and 1 base respectively, with 15 bases between them. The CDR3 DNA reads TGTGCCAGCAGTAACAGGCCGGGACCAAGCAATCAGCCCCAGCATTTT. It yields the protein CASSNRPGPSNQPQHF.

CDR3 bases: TGTGCCAGCAGTGAATGGGGACTAGCGGGGTCTGGAGAGCAGTACTTC. This codes for CASSEWGLAGSGEQYF. The rearrangement links TRBV25-1 to TRBJ2-7; 13 nucleotides align to TRBD2. With 1 base clipped from V and 7 bases from J, the junction kept 7 bases outside the gene matches. The CDR3 has 16 residues. CDR1 and CDR2 from the germline V gene are MGHDK and SYGVNS.

Turning to this clonotype: Just one base apart from a much larger clone, this may be a read error. The rearrangement joins TRBV15 to TRBJ1-4; D unclear. CDR1 is LNHNV and CDR2 is YYDKDF in the germline V gene (reference sequence). There are 11 residues in the CDR3. This CDR3 is CSTSMSEKLFF. As DNA, the CDR3 is TGTTCCACCAGCATGTCTGAAAAACTGTTTTTT.

The chain couples TRBV29-1 to TRBJ2-5; 13 nucleotides match TRBD2. V lost 7 bases and J lost 7; bases outside the gene matches: 9. The CDR3 length is 14 residues. Germline V gene data show CDR1 as SQVTM and CDR2 as ANQGSEA. CDR3 nucleotides: TGCAGCGGCGGGACTAGCGGGGCGCCGGGGACCCAGTACTTC. Translated, it gives CSGGTSGAPGTQYF.

The chain recombines TRBV6-5 with TRBJ2-7; either TRBD1 or TRBD2 may fit D (5 bases each). The CDR3 length is 12 residues. Trimming pared 5 bases from V and 5 bases from J, leaving 10 bases between. Per germline, CDR1 MNHEY and CDR2 SVGAGI. In DNA form, the CDR3 reads TGTGCCAGCAGTATGGGGGTCCACGAGCAGTACTTC. Encoded protein: CASSMGVHEQYF.

This rearrangement joins TRBV20-1 to TRBJ2-3; TRBD2 aligns across 11 bases. The germline V gene has CDR1 DFQATT and CDR2 SNEGSKA (reference sequence). With 2 bases clipped from V and 3 bases from J, the junction kept 7 bases outside the gene matches. There are 16 residues in the CDR3. The CDR3, as DNA: TGCAGTGCTAGATCCGGGACTAGCGGTCCTACAGATACGCAGTATTTT. Amino acid sequence: CSARSGTSGPTDTQYF.

The chain employs TRBV2 and TRBJ2-5, with 11 bases aligning to TRBD2. CDR3 length equals 15 residues. The V segment lost 7 bases and the J segment 2 bases; nucleotides outside the gene matches: 6. In germline, CDR1 is SNHLY, CDR2 FYNNEI. CDR3: CASILAGVRQETQYF. In nucleotides, the CDR3 is TGTGCCAGCATACTAGCGGGAGTACGACAAGAGACCCAGTACTTC. Full variable domain (rest looked up from reference TRBV2 and TRBJ2-5): EPEVTQTPSHQVTQMGQEVILRCVPISNHLYFYWYRQILGQKVEFLVSFYNNEISEKSEIFDDQFSVERPDGSNFTLKIRSTKLEDSAMYFCASILAGVRQETQYFGPGTRLLVL.

This clonotype was picked up a small number of times. This chain links TRBV24-1 with TRBJ1-5, with D maybe TRBD1 (6 bases). With 2 bases removed from V and 7 bases from J, the gap between germline ends came to 14 bases. This CDR3 is 15 amino acids long. Germline V lookup: CDR1 KGHDR, CDR2 SFDVKD. The CDR3 DNA sequence: TGTGCCACCAGTGATTCGGGCAGGGGTAGCCAGCCCCAGCATTTT. It translates to CATSDSGRGSQPQHF.

Only a few counts were recorded for this clonotype. This chain joins TRBV15 and TRBJ2-3, with 12 positions matching TRBD2. The CDR3 covers 15 residues. Germline V gene sequence: CDR1 LNHNV, CDR2 YYDKDF (reference sequence). V trimming: 5 bases; J trimming: 8 bases; junction bases outside the gene matches: 8. The CDR3 loop reads CATSLRLAGVGTQYF. The CDR3 region has the DNA TGTGCCACCAGCCTTCGACTAGCGGGAGTTGGTACGCAGTATTTT.

This chain connects TRBV7-2 to TRBJ1-3; D remains ambiguous. The V end lost 5 bases, the J end lost 0 bases, and 14 bases lay between the germline ends. From germline, CDR1 is SGHTA and CDR2 FQGNSA. CDR3 length equals 16 residues. The CDR3 DNA reads as TGTGCCAGCAGCCACATGACAAGCCTCTCTGGAAACACCATATATTTT. Its translation: CASSHMTSLSGNTIYF. The full variable domain, completed using reference TRBV7-2 and TRBJ1-3, is GAGVSQSPSNKVTEKGKDVELRCDPISGHTALYWYRQSLGQGLEFLIYFQGNSAPDKSGLPSDRFSAERTGGSVSTLTIQRTQQEDSAVYLCASSHMTSLSGNTIYFGEGSWLTVV.

This chain uses TRBV4-1 with TRBJ1-1, with a tentative D call TRBD1 (5 bases). This CDR3 is built from 16 residues. V lost 0 bases to trimming and J lost 5 bases, with 16 bases between them. Germline V CDR1 and CDR2: MGHRA, YSYEKL. The CDR3 region is CASSQEGGAGGTEAFF. The CDR3 nucleotides are TGCGCCAGCAGCCAAGAAGGTGGGGCCGGGGGGACTGAAGCTTTCTTT.

CDR3 region: CSARDQWEGWTEAFF. CDR3 sequence (DNA): TGCAGTGCTAGAGATCAATGGGAGGGTTGGACTGAAGCTTTCTTT. V gene TRBV20-1 combines with J gene TRBJ1-1; D remains ambiguous. The CDR3 contains 15 residues. CDR1 DFQATT and CDR2 SNEGSKA come from the germline V gene (reference sequence). V was shortened by 0 bases and J by 5 bases, with 16 bases between the two germline ends.

This sequence joins TRBV10-3 and TRBJ2-2, with a possible D match to TRBD2 (5 bases). V was pared by 6 bases and J by 5 bases, with 10 bases between. This CDR3 region has 13 residues. The germline gives CDR1 ENHRY, CDR2 SYGVKD. The CDR3 region has the DNA TGTGCCATCAGAATTGGGGAGACCGGGGAGCTGTTTTTT. Protein: CAIRIGETGELFF.

This clonotype has more than one count but fewer than ten. V and J are TRBV9 and TRBJ2-6, with D perhaps TRBD1 or TRBD2 (5 bases each). Germline V gene lookup returns CDR1 SGDLS and CDR2 YYNGEE. The V end was cut by 1 base, the J end by 0 bases, with 14 bases between. The CDR3 is 18 amino acids. CDR3 residues: CASSVRGAGSSGANVLTF. DNA for the CDR3: TGTGCCAGCAGCGTAAGAGGGGCCGGAAGCTCTGGGGCCAACGTCCTGACTTTC.

The V and J genes are TRBV10-3 and TRBJ2-5; D gene ambiguous. Looked up from germline, CDR1 is ENHRY and CDR2 is SYGVKD. The V end lost 10 bases, the J end lost 5 bases, and 11 bases lay between the germline ends. The CDR3 is 11 residues long. CDR3 region: CATLNVETQYF. In DNA, the CDR3 is TGTGCCACCTTAAACGTGGAGACCCAGTACTTC.

This clonotype showed up just a few times. This chain's CDR3 is CATSDSRTGFNGELFF. The DNA for the CDR3 is TGTGCCACCAGTGATTCACGGACAGGGTTCAACGGGGAGCTGTTTTTT. The chain joins TRBV24-1 to TRBJ2-2, with 8 bases that match TRBD1. V gave up 2 bases and J gave up 7 bases; unmatched junction bases: 8. Germline V gene data show CDR1 as KGHDR and CDR2 as SFDVKD. The CDR3 has 16 amino acids.

This clonotype was seen only a few times. The chain combines TRBV9 with TRBJ2-5, with 7 bases matching TRBD1. Germline V CDR1 and CDR2: SGDLS, YYNGEE. Trimming at V came to 3 bases and at J to 5 bases, leaving 10 bases not matched to a gene. This CDR3 spans 15 amino acids. The CDR3 region is CASSEHYRGDETQYF. CDR3 in DNA: TGTGCCAGCAGCGAACACTACAGGGGTGACGAGACCCAGTACTTC. The whole variable domain, filled in from reference TRBV9 and TRBJ2-5, reads DSGVTQTPKHLITATGQRVTLRCSPRSGDLSVYWYQQSLDQGLQFLIQYYNGEERAKGNILERFSAQQFPDLHSELNLSSLELGDSALYFCASSEHYRGDETQYFGPGTRLLVL.

V and J are TRBV24-1 and TRBJ2-5; 9 bases align to TRBD2. CDR1 is KGHDR and CDR2 is SFDVKD in the germline V gene. The V segment lost 0 bases and the J segment 5 bases; nucleotides outside the gene matches: 9. This CDR3 has 17 amino acids. The CDR3 protein is CATSDLIAGGLGETQYF. The CDR3 nucleotides read TGTGCCACCAGTGATTTGATTGCGGGGGGGCTGGGGGAGACCCAGTACTTC.

This clonotype was seen more than once but under ten times. The chain recombines TRBV7-8 with TRBJ2-4; 7 nucleotides agree with TRBD1. CDR3 length: 17 residues. The germline CDR1 and CDR2 sequences are SGHVS and FQNEAQ. V gave up 1 base and J gave up 0 bases; unmatched junction bases: 6. The DNA of the CDR3 is TGTGCCAGCAGCTTAGGCAGGACAGGCCTAGCCAAAAACATTCAGTACTTC. This encodes CASSLGRTGLAKNIQYF.